The subject of this entry is one T cell receptor (beta chain). Germline V gene data show CDR1 as ENHRY and CDR2 as SYGVKD. This CDR3 region has 15 residues. The V gene lost 0 bases and the J gene lost 7 bases, with 13 bases spanning the gap. The source of the sample is a study of blood T cells in healthy people across ages. Then a second PCR, running about 6 to 12 cycles, was carried out with a sample-barcoded 5' primer and a J-beta primer mix. TCRdb reanalysed the 5' RACE reads using MiXCR and keeps one entry per CDR3 protein. This table holds some 930,000 distinct CDR3 sequences, approximately 32% found once. Every participating donor contributed about 10 milliliters of peripheral blood through a draw. Each sample yielded at least 7 million isolated PBMCs. The sample also formed part of further work on T cells of mothers and their children.

This receptor was identified in a woman in her thirties or forties in good health. The chain employs TRBV10-3 and TRBJ1-5, with D hard to call. Sequenced material: blood. The CDR3 region has the DNA TGTGCCATCAGTGAGTCGTTGAGGACGGGCCAGCCCCAGCATTTT. Translated: CAISESLRTGQPQHF.